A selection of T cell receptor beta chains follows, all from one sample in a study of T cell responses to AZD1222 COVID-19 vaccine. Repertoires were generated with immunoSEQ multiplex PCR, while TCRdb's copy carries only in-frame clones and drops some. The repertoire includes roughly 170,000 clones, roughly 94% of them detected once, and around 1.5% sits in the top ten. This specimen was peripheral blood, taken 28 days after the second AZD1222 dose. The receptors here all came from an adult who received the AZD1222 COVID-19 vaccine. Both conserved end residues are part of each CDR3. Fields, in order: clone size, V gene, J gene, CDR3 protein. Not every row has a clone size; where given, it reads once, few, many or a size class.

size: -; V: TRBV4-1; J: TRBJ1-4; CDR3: CASSLRGVGGDEKLFF
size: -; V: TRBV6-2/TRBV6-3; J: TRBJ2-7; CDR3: CASSFLGGEQYF
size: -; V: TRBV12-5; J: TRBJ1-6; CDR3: CASGSPGGSYNSPLHF
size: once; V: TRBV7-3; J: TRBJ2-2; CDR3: CASSLLSGGGRTGELFF
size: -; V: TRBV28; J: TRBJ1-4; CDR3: CASSFNGGEKLFF
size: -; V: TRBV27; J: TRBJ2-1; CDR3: CASSLQGPYNEQFF
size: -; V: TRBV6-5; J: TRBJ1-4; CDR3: CASSYRGVPANEKLFF
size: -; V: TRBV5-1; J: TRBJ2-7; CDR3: CASSPWTGGLDEQYF
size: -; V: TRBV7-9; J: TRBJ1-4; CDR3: CASSLSGGREKLFF
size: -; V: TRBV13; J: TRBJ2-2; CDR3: CASSYRTSGANTGELFF
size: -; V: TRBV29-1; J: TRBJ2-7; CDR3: CSVEVHPEGYEQYFGPEGYEQYF
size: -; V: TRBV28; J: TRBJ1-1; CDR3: CASSLGAGAFF
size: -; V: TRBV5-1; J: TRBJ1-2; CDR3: CASSFGALRYGYTF
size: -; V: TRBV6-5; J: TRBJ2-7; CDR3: CASSYSSGESYEQYF
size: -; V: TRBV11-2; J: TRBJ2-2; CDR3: CASSPISGAGELFF
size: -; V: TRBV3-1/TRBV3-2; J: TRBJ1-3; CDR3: CASSQDRRLSLGNTIYF
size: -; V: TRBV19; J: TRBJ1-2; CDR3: CASIRVGGNGYTF
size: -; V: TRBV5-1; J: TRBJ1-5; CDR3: CASSLDGGQPQHF
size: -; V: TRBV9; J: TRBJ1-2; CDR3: CASSPTGGEGYTF
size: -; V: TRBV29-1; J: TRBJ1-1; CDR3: CSVEWNRGFEAFF
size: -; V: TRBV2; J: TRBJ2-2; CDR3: CASSDSQVRELFF
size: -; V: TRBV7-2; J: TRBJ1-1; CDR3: CASSPLRLAFF
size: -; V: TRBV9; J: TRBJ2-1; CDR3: CASSVLNNEQFF
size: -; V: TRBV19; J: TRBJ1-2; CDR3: CACSEGTGDSYGYTF
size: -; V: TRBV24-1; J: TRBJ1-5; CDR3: CATSGADYSNQPQHF